This TCR beta chain stems from a study of blood T cell repertoires in COVID-19. In the authors' workflow: Scientists estimated how many nucleated cells there were by amplifying reference gene primers. The method was immunoSEQ multiplex PCR; TCRdb's version includes in-frame clones alone and lacks a portion of them. Clone size and the V and J calls come from that table; the DNA yielded D and trimming. The sample carries 200,000 to 250,000 clones, approximately 86% recorded once. The CDR3 loop spans 15 amino acids. Germline V CDR1 and CDR2: SGHVS, FQNEAQ. V shed 4 bases and J shed 3 bases, with 16 bases lying between them.

The sequenced sample was peripheral blood. This chain links TRBV7-8 with TRBJ2-7, with a tentative D call TRBD2 (5 bases). The receptor's source is a man aged 55 to 70 with acute or convalescent COVID-19. The CDR3 sequence is CASSYVRGSVYEQYF. The CDR3 coding sequence is TGTGCCAGCAGCTACGTTCGGGGTTCGGTCTACGAGCAGTACTTC.